The next 16 T cell receptor beta chains were all read from a single sample in a study of OX40 agonist ivuxolimab in advanced cancers. Measured with immunoSEQ multiplex PCR; TCRdb has only the in-frame clones, and not every one. This sample has tens of thousands of clones; around 80% occur once, and the top ten carry 4% to 6%. Material: CD4+ or CD8+ T cells sorted from blood, obtained in a trial of the OX40 agonist ivuxolimab. Every receptor here comes from an adult with an advanced solid tumor such as melanoma, head and neck, liver or kidney cancer.

The chain is built from TRBV10-2 and TRBJ1-5; D gene unclear. V dropped 3 bases and J dropped 1 base, with 10 bases sitting between them. The CDR3 runs 15 residues. Germline loops: CDR1 WSHSY, CDR2 SAAADI. The CDR3 sequence is CASSERVGSNQPQHF. For the CDR3, the DNA is TGCGCCAGCAGTGAAAGGGTAGGGAGCAATCAGCCCCAGCATTTT.

This chain links TRBV12-5 with TRBJ1-2; D perhaps matches TRBD1 (5 bases). Germline V CDR1 and CDR2: LGHNT, FRNRAP. The CDR3 is made up of 13 amino acids. Trimming took 1 base from V and 6 from J, leaving 9 bases between them. The CDR3 nucleotides read TGTGCTAGTGGTTTGGGACAGATACATGGCTACACCTTC. Encoded protein: CASGLGQIHGYTF.

This chain links TRBV7-8 with TRBJ2-7; a weak D match, TRBD1 (6 bases). The CDR3 spans 14 residues. Germline V CDR1 and CDR2: SGHVS, FQNEAQ. The germline V and J ends were trimmed by 4 bases and 5 bases, with 15 bases remaining between them. The CDR3 sequence: CASSSMTGHNEQYF. As DNA, the CDR3 is TGTGCCAGCAGCTCGATGACAGGTCACAACGAGCAGTACTTC. Drawing the rest from reference TRBV7-8 and TRBJ2-7, the complete variable domain is GAGVSQSPRYKVAKRGQDVALRCDPISGHVSLFWYQQALGQGPEFLTYFQNEAQLDKSGLPSDRFFAERPEGSVSTLKIQRTQQEDSAVYLCASSSMTGHNEQYFGPGTRLTVT.

The V call is TRBV9, the J call TRBJ2-5; 14 positions agree with TRBD2. The CDR3 runs to 15 residues. The germline V gene encodes CDR1 SGDLS and CDR2 YYNGEE. Unmatched junction bases numbered 0, after V lost 0 bases and J lost 5 bases. The CDR3 is CASSVGLAGGETQYF. For the CDR3, the DNA is TGTGCCAGCAGCGTAGGACTAGCGGGAGGGGAGACCCAGTACTTC.

J is TRBJ2-1 and V is TRBV9; 7 nucleotides line up with TRBD2. Germline assignment: CDR1 SGDLS and CDR2 YYNGEE. The CDR3 consists of 15 residues. The junction had 11 bases not matched to a gene; V was cut back by 2 bases and J by 9 bases. CDR3 in DNA: TGTGCCAGCAGCGTCGGGGTGGGAGGGTCGGCTGAGCAGTTCTTC. Its protein is CASSVGVGGSAEQFF.

DNA for the CDR3: TGTGCCAGCAGCTTAGGGGAGGCAACTAATGAAAAACTGTTTTTT. Protein product: CASSLGEATNEKLFF. V gene TRBV7-9 combines with J gene TRBJ1-4; no clear D gene. The CDR3 is 15 amino acids. Between the trimmed V and J ends, which lost 1 base and 0 bases, there was a span of 6 bases. The germline V gene has CDR1 SEHNR and CDR2 FQNEAQ (reference sequence).

The V and J genes are TRBV4-2 and TRBJ1-1; D is uncertain. Looked up from germline, CDR1 is LGHNA and CDR2 is YNFKEQ. V lost 0 bases and J lost 6, with 11 bases in between. The CDR3 has 14 residues. CDR3 loop: CASSQDKGTAEAFF. Written as DNA, the CDR3 is TGTGCCAGCAGCCAAGATAAGGGTACGGCTGAAGCTTTCTTT.

This chain connects TRBV18 to TRBJ1-1; D gene ambiguous. Trimming cost V 8 bases and J 1 base, with 11 bases left between them. CDR3 size: 13 residues. Per germline, CDR1 KGHSH and CDR2 LQKENI. The CDR3 loop reads CASLLKENTEAFF. The CDR3 DNA reads as TGTGCCAGCCTTTTGAAGGAGAACACTGAAGCTTTCTTT.

V is TRBV5-1 and J is TRBJ2-3; 7 bases are a match to TRBD2. The J segment lost 9 bases and the V segment lost 3 bases, leaving 7 bases of the junction unmatched. Germline V CDR1 and CDR2: SGHRS, YFSETQ. This CDR3 is 13 amino acids long. CDR3 protein: CASSSTSTSTQYF. The CDR3 coding sequence is TGCGCCAGCAGCTCGACCTCGACTAGCACGCAGTATTTT. The whole variable domain, filled in from reference TRBV5-1 and TRBJ2-3, reads KAGVTQTPRYLIKTRGQQVTLSCSPISGHRSVSWYQQTPGQGLQFLFEYFSETQRNKGNFPGRFSGRQFSNSRSEMNVSTLELGDSALYLCASSSTSTSTQYFGPGTRLTVL.

This chain uses TRBV5-4 with TRBJ2-3; 8 bases align to TRBD2. The CDR3 length is 15 residues. Trimming cost V 2 bases and J 3 bases; bases outside gene matches: 5. In germline, CDR1 is SGHNT, CDR2 YYREEE (reference sequence). The CDR3 coding sequence is TGTGCCAGCAGCTTAACCAGCGGGAGTACAGATACGCAGTATTTT. Its protein is CASSLTSGSTDTQYF.

V gene TRBV10-1 combines with J gene TRBJ2-2, with TRBD2 as a possible D gene (6 bases). This CDR3 comprises 15 residues. The germline V gene encodes CDR1 WNHNN and CDR2 SYGVQD (reference sequence). V dropped 0 bases and J dropped 6 bases, with 11 bases sitting between them. The CDR3 coding sequence is TGCGCCAGCAGTGAGTCTCGGGGGACCGCCGGGGAGCTGTTTTTT. This gives the protein CASSESRGTAGELFF.

The gene calls are TRBV5-6 and TRBJ2-7; the match to TRBD1 covers 9 bases. Trimming removed 1 base from V and 1 base from J; junction bases left unmatched: 3. This CDR3 contains 15 residues. Per the germline V gene, CDR1 is SGHDT and CDR2 is YYEEEE. The CDR3 DNA is TGTGCCAGCAGCTTGAGGGACAGGGATTCCTACGAGCAGTACTTC. It specifies CASSLRDRDSYEQYF.

The chain links TRBV15 to TRBJ2-7, with unresolved D. Germline V lookup: CDR1 LNHNV, CDR2 YYDKDF (reference sequence). Trimming stripped 1 base from V and 2 bases from J, with 12 bases between. The CDR3 length is 15 residues. The CDR3 is CATSRGVAETYEQYF. The CDR3 nucleotides read TGTGCCACCAGCAGAGGCGTGGCGGAGACCTACGAGCAGTACTTC.

CDR3 DNA: TGCAGTGCCCTTAACTACAATGAGCAGTTCTTC. Encoded protein: CSALNYNEQFF. This rearrangement joins TRBV20-1 to TRBJ2-1; D gene ambiguous. The V gene lost 6 bases and the J gene lost 3 bases, with 6 bases spanning the gap. Germline V gives CDR1 DFQATT, CDR2 SNEGSKA (reference sequence). This CDR3 has 11 amino acids.

V and J are TRBV11-2 and TRBJ2-3, with 12 bases matching TRBD2. Germline V gene sequence: CDR1 SGHAT, CDR2 FQNNGV. The CDR3 totals 15 residues. V was clipped by 3 bases and J by 6 bases; unmatched bases: 4. CDR3 sequence (DNA): TGTGCCAGCAGCTTTCTAGCGGGAGGGCTTGATACGCAGTATTTT. This gives the protein CASSFLAGGLDTQYF.

This clone showed up just once. The gene calls are TRBV4-2 and TRBJ1-3, with unresolved D. In germline, CDR1 is LGHNA, CDR2 YNFKEQ. This CDR3 is 15 amino acids long. The ends were cut back, 4 bases at V and 3 bases at J, with 13 bases in the middle. CDR3 in amino acids: CASSPRIGDGNTIYF. The CDR3 DNA follows: TGTGCCAGCAGCCCCCGTATCGGGGATGGAAACACCATATATTTT.